This T cell receptor beta chain came from a study of blood T cell repertoires in COVID-19. Per the germline V gene, CDR1 is MDHEN and CDR2 is SYDVKM. V trimming: 5 bases; J trimming: 1 base; junction bases outside the gene matches: 7. The CDR3 is 16 amino acids. How the authors handled the data: How many nucleated cells were present was estimated from reference gene primer amplification. This table comes from immunoSEQ multiplex PCR, and its TCRdb copy is limited to in-frame clones, with some not included. V and J calls and clone size are given by that table; D and trimming were obtained from the DNA. The table includes roughly 340,000 clones, more than 70% detected once.

This sequence originates from a man in his forties or fifties in a cohort exposed to, infected with or recovered from COVID-19 (not recorded which). The gene calls are TRBV28 and TRBJ2-1; 8 bases match TRBD2. Specimen: PBMCs or T cells enriched from blood (not recorded which). The CDR3 reads CASSPLTSGSYNEQFF. In DNA form, the CDR3 reads TGTGCCAGCAGTCCTTTAACTAGCGGATCCTACAATGAGCAGTTCTTC.